This T cell receptor (beta chain) is from a study of response to subunit inactivated influenza vaccine. V was pared by 5 bases and J by 4 bases, with 10 bases of the junction left unmatched. The CDR3 extends over 18 amino acids. Germline V CDR1 and CDR2: SGHVS, FQNEAQ. One entry per CDR3 protein, called by TCRdb with MiXCR from the RT-PCR reads. Among hundreds of thousands of distinct CDR3 sequences listed, around a sixth were seen once. This specimen consisted of PBMCs from blood, obtained approximately 5 days after vaccination. V and J are TRBV7-8 and TRBJ2-6; 11 positions match TRBD2. This TCR derives from a man aged 45 to 65 who received an inactivated influenza vaccine. As DNA, the CDR3 is TGTGCCAGCAGCACTAGACTAGCGGGGTACCGGGGGGCCAACGTCCTGACTTTC. It codes for CASSTRLAGYRGANVLTF.